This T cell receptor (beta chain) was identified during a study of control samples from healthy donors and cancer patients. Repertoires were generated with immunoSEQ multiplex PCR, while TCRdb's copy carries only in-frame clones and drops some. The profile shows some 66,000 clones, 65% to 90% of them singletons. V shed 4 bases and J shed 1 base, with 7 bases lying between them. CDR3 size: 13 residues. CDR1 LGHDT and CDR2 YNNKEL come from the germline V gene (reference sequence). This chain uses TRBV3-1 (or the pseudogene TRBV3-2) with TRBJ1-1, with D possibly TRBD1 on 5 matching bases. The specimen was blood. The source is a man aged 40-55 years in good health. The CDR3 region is CASSRTRNTEAFF. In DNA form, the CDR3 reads TGTGCCAGCAGCCGGACACGGAACACTGAAGCTTTCTTT.